This T cell receptor (beta chain) comes out of a study of response to subunit inactivated influenza vaccine. Overall study findings and caveats: Authors suggested each seasonal influenza vaccination recruits few new T cells.

This CDR3 region has 12 residues. Trimming removed 4 bases from V and 5 bases from J, with 9 bases in between. TCRdb re-called the RT-PCR reads with MiXCR, one entry per CDR3 protein. The sample carries hundreds of thousands of distinct CDR3 sequences, approximately 14% recorded once. This clonotype showed up just a few times. Its target is not known. This TCR was sampled from a man aged 50 to 59 who received an inactivated influenza vaccine. Sequenced material: PBMCs from blood, taken roughly 13 days after vaccination. The V gene is TRBV12-3 or TRBV12-4, the J gene TRBJ2-7; D might be TRBD1 or TRBD2, each matching 5 bases. The DNA of the CDR3 is TGTGCCAGCAGTTCCCGGGACGACGAGCAGTACTTC. It specifies CASSSRDDEQYF.